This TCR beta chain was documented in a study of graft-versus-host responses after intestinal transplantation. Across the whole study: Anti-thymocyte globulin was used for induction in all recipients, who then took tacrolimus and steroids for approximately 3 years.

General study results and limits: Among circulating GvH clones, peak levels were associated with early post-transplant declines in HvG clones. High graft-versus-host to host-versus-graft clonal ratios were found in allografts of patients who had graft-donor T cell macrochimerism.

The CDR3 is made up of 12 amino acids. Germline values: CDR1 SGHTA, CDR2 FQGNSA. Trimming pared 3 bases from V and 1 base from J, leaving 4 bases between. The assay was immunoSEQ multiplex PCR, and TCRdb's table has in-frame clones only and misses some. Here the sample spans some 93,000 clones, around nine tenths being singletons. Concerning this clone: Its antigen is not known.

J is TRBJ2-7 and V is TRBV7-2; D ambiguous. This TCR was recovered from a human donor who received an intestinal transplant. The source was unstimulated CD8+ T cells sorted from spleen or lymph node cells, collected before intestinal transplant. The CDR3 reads CASSFNSYEQYF. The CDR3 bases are TGTGCCAGCAGCTTTAATTCCTACGAGCAGTACTTC. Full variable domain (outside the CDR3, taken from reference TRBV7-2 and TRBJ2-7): GAGVSQSPSNKVTEKGKDVELRCDPISGHTALYWYRQSLGQGLEFLIYFQGNSAPDKSGLPSDRFSAERTGGSVSTLTIQRTQQEDSAVYLCASSFNSYEQYFGPGTRLTVT.